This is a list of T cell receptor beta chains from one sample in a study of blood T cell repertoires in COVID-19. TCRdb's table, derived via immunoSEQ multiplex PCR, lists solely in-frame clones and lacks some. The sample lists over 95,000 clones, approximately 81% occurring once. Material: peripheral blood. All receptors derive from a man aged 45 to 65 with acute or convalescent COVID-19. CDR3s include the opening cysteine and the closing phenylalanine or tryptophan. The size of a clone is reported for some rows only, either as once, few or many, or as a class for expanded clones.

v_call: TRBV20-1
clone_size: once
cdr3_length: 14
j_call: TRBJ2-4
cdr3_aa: CSASDGSAKNIQYF

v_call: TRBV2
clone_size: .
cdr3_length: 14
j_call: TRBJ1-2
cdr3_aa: CASSERSANYGYTF

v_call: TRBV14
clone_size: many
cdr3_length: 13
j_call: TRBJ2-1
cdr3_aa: CASGGTTYNEQFF

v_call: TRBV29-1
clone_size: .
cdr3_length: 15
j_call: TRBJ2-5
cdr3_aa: CSVAQSARASETQYF

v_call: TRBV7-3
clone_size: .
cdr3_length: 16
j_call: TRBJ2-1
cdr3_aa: CASSLGLWSSYNEQFF

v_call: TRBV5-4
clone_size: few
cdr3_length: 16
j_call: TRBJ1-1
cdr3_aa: CASSPGQGNLGAEAFF

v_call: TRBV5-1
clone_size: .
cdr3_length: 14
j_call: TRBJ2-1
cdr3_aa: CASSRDRGWDEQFF

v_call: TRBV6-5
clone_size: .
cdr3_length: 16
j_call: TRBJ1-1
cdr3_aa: CASSYSRNRVDTEAFF

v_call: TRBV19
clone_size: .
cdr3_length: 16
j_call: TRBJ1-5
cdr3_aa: CASSIVHREGDQPQHF

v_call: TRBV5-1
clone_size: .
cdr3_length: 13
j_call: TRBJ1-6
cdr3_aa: CARAGVGNSPLHF

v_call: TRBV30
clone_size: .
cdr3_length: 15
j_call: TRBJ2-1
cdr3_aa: CAWIPSGGGYNEQFF

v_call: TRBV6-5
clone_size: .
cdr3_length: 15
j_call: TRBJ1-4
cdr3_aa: CASSYSGEESEKLFF

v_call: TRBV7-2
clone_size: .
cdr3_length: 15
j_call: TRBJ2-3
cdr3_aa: CASSSSGRVTDTQYF

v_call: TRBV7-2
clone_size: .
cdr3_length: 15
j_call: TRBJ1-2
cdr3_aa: CASTPRTGVVYGYTF

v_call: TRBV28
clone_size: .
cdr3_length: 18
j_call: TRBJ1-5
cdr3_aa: CASSFDRDRGPQNQPQHF

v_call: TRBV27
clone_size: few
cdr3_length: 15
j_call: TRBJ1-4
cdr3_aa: CASSQQGLAVEKLFF

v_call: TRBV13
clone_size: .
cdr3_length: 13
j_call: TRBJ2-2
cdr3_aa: CASSHGQGWELFF

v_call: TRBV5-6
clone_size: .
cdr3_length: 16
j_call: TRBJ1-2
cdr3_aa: CASSPGGQHVMRGYTF

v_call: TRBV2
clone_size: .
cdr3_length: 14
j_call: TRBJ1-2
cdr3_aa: CASSERNRNYGYTF

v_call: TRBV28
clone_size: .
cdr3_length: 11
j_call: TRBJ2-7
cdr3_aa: CASSLGTTKYF

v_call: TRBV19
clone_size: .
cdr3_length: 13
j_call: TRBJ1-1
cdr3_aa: CASSIVRDTEAFF

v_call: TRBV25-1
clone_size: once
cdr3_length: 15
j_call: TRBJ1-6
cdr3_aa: CASSEHGTGGSPLHF

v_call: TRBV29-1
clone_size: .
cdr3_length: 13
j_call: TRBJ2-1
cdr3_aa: CSGGQDSYNEQFF

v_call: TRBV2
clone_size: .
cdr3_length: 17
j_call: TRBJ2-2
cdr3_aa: CASSEWTGIANTGELFF

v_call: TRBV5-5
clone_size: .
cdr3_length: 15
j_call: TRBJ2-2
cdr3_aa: CASSLSGGYTGELFF

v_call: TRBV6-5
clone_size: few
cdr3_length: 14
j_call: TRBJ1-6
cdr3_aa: CASRPQGYNSPLHF

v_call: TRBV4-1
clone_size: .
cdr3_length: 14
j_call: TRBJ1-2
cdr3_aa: CASSSRTVSYGYTF

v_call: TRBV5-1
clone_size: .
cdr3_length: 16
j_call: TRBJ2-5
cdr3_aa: CASSLYGLAAGETQYF

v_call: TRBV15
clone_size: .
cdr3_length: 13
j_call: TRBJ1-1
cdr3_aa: CATSRDLTGEAFF

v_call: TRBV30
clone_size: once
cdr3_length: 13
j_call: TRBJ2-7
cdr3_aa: CAWDGTGGREQYF

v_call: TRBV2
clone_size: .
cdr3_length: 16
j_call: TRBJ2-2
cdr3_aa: CASSELGQSNTGELFF

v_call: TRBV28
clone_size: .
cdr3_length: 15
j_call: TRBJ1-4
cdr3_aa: CASRPGGAGKEKLFF

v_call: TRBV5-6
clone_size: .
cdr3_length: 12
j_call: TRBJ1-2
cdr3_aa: CASSFSGVGYTF

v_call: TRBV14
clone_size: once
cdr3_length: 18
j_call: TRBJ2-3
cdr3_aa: CASSHRSGGGARTDTQYF

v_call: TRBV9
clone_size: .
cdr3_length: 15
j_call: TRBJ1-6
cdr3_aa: CASSAKPMDRGTLHF

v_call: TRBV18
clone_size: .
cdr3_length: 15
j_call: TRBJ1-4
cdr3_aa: CASSPVVATNEKLFF

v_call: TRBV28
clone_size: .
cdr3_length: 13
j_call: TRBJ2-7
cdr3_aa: CASTPVQGHEQYF